These 9 T cell receptor beta chains came from one sample sequenced in a study of blood T cell repertoires in COVID-19. Here immunoSEQ multiplex PCR was the method, and the copy in TCRdb shows in-frame clones only, minus some. The sample has approximately 190,000 clones; 88% are singletons. Sequencing was carried out using peripheral blood. All receptors derive from a man aged 35 to 55 with active or convalescent COVID-19.

This clone turned up a few times. The chain couples TRBV12-3 or TRBV12-4 to TRBJ1-2; D is undetermined. V dropped 6 bases and J dropped 8 bases, with 10 bases sitting between them. The CDR3 loop spans 11 amino acids. The CDR3, as DNA: TGTGCCAGCAGCGTCACGGGAGGCTACACCTTC. Its translation is CASSVTGGYTF.

The V gene is TRBV2, the J gene TRBJ1-4; TRBD1 is a possible D gene (6 bases). The CDR3 is 15 residues long. Germline values: CDR1 SNHLY, CDR2 FYNNEI. Trimming cost V 4 bases and J 3 bases, with 12 bases left between them. In DNA form, the CDR3 reads TGTGCCAGCAGTGCTATGAACAGGGCTAATGAAAAACTGTTTTTT. Its translation is CASSAMNRANEKLFF.

This sequence joins TRBV5-5 and TRBJ1-3; D is ambiguous. Trimming left V 0 bases short and J 1 base short, with 8 bases between. The length of the CDR3 is 15 residues. Germline-derived CDR1 and CDR2 are SGHKS and YYEKEE (reference sequence). The CDR3 loop is CASSLGRSSGNTIYF. The CDR3, as DNA: TGTGCCAGCAGCTTGGGTAGGAGTTCTGGAAACACCATATATTTT.

This clone occurred once. This rearrangement joins TRBV27 to TRBJ1-5; perhaps TRBD1 as D (5 bases). The CDR3 spans 14 residues. Per germline, CDR1 MNHEY and CDR2 SMNVEV (reference sequence). Trimming cost V 7 bases and J 2 bases, with 12 bases left between them. This chain's CDR3 is CASTLGRGNQPQHF. As DNA, the CDR3 is TGTGCCAGCACCCTGGGCAGGGGCAATCAGCCCCAGCATTTT.

CDR3 sequence (DNA): TGTGCCAGCAGCGAAAAACCGGGACAGGGGATTTTTGGGAATCAGCCCCAGCATTTT. Residues: CASSEKPGQGIFGNQPQHF. This sequence joins TRBV5-6 and TRBJ1-5; 10 bases align to TRBD1. Trimming at V came to 4 bases and at J to 4 bases, leaving 17 bases not matched to a gene. There are 19 residues in the CDR3. Germline CDR1 and CDR2: SGHDT and YYEEEE.

The chain has TRBV18 and TRBJ1-4, with unresolved D. From germline, CDR1 is KGHSH and CDR2 LQKENI. The CDR3 consists of 16 residues. The germline V and J ends were trimmed by 5 bases and 7 bases, with 20 bases remaining between them. The CDR3 DNA reads TGTGCCAGCTCAACCCCGAACCTCCCGATCGGTGAAAAACTGTTTTTT. Translation gives CASSTPNLPIGEKLFF.

This sequence joins TRBV9 and TRBJ2-7; 7 bases match TRBD2. The CDR3 contains 14 residues. Trimming at V came to 2 bases and at J to 6 bases, leaving 8 bases not matched to a gene. CDR1 and CDR2 from the germline V gene are SGDLS and YYNGEE. The DNA of the CDR3 is TGTGCCAGCAGCGTTCGGACTAGTCAGGGCGAGCAGTACTTC. It codes for CASSVRTSQGEQYF.

This clone was counted a few times. The chain employs TRBV11-2 and TRBJ1-2; TRBD1 is a possible D gene (6 bases). V lost 1 base and J 3 bases, leaving 15 bases between the germline ends. The CDR3 runs to 16 residues. Germline CDR1 and CDR2: SGHAT and FQNNGV. CDR3 loop: CASSLVSSGADYGYTF. The CDR3 coding sequence is TGTGCCAGCAGCTTAGTTAGTTCAGGGGCTGACTATGGCTACACCTTC. Full variable domain (missing parts from reference TRBV11-2 and TRBJ1-2): EAGVAQSPRYKIIEKRQSVAFWCNPISGHATLYWYQQILGQGPKLLIQFQNNGVVDDSQLPKDRFSAERLKGVDSTLKIQPAKLEDSAVYLCASSLVSSGADYGYTFGSGTRLTVV.

This clone was detected once. V is TRBV5-1 and J is TRBJ1-1; D remains ambiguous. V was cut by 0 bases and J by 2 bases, with 8 bases left in between. Germline V gene sequence: CDR1 SGHRS, CDR2 YFSETQ. The CDR3 contains 14 residues. The CDR3 DNA follows: TGCGCCAGCAGCTTGGACCACTCTAACACTGAAGCTTTCTTT. The encoded protein is CASSLDHSNTEAFF. Together with reference TRBV5-1 and TRBJ1-1, the CDR3 gives the full variable domain: KAGVTQTPRYLIKTRGQQVTLSCSPISGHRSVSWYQQTPGQGLQFLFEYFSETQRNKGNFPGRFSGRQFSNSRSEMNVSTLELGDSALYLCASSLDHSNTEAFFGQGTRLTVV.